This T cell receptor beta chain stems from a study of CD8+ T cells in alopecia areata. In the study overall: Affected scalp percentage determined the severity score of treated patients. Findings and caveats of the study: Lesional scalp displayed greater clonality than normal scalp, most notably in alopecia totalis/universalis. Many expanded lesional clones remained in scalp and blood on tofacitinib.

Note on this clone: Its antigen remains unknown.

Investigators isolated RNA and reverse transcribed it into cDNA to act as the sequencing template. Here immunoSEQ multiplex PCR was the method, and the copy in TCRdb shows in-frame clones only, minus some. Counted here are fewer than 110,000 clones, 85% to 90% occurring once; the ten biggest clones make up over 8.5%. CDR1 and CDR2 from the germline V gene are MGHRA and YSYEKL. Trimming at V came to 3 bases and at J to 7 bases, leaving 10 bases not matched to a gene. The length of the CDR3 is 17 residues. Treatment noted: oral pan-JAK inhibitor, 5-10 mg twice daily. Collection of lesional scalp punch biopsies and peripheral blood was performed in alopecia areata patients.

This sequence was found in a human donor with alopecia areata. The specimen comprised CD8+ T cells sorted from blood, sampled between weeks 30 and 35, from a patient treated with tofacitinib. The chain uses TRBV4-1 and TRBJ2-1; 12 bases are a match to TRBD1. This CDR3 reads CASSQGPGQGAKNEQFF. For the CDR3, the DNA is TGCGCCAGCAGCCAGGGTCCGGGACAGGGGGCTAAAAATGAGCAGTTCTTC.